Listed below are T cell receptor beta chains from one sample, sequenced in a study of control samples from healthy donors and cancer patients. The method was immunoSEQ multiplex PCR; TCRdb's version includes in-frame clones alone and lacks a portion of them. The table has under 85,000 clones, 94% seen once. The sequencing input was blood. The receptors derive from a woman aged 40 to 49 in good health. Both conserved end residues are trimmed from each CDR3.

v_call cdr3_aa
TRBV18 ASSPLRGAQNTGELF
TRBV11-2 ASSSHDRGLSIYYNEQF
TRBV2 ASNGQGVTDTQY
TRBV15 ATSRDWGLSYEQY
TRBV4-1 ASSRTTGRETWQY
TRBV6-2/TRBV6-3 ASSVTYEQY
TRBV2 ASSVERGNQPQH
TRBV7-9 ASSPGLAGQIYEQY
TRBV3-1/TRBV3-2 ASSQELRLGETQY
TRBV5-5 ASTGLTYTQY
TRBV6-5 ASCPRRGTDTQY
TRBV24-1 ATSDPSGGTGELF
TRBV7-3 ASSLRGPYTEQF
TRBV5-5 ASSPRTVFTSYEQY
TRBV27 ASLSEGGAYNEQF
TRBV7-9 ASSPSSRGNTEAF
TRBV10-3 AISELRGGFQETQY
TRBV12-3/TRBV12-4 ASSLSQGGKLF
TRBV18 ASSGTANYGYT
TRBV9 ASSVGAVEGWFDEKLF
TRBV19 ASSMFGGRETQY
TRBV6-6 ANRSGGVYYGYT
TRBV18 ASSPLIASGSGYEQY
TRBV6-2/TRBV6-3 ASSQLDTDTQY
TRBV24-1 ATSDAGIGITDTQY
TRBV13 ASSLWSQGRTGELF
TRBV6-5 ASGLSSYNEQF
TRBV29-1 SVTGTDPRQPQH
TRBV15 ATSRGSAGPYEQY
TRBV7-2 ASRGSPNEKLF
TRBV18 ASSPPMREINEQF
TRBV6-2/TRBV6-3 ASSSLLGTGSTGANVLT
TRBV19 ASTPSGTSYEQY
TRBV4-3 ASSQTGTAYNEQF
TRBV2 ASSYLPQGAEEQY
TRBV11-2 ASSILTSGRFNEQF
TRBV9 ASSVGAGVNEKLF
TRBV19 ASSIVGELNTEAF